The 17 T cell receptor beta chains below come from one sample, sequenced in a study of T cell changes during pregnancy in multiple sclerosis. The protocol was immunoSEQ multiplex PCR, while the TCRdb copy is restricted to in-frame clones and leaves out a portion. The sample includes fewer than 50,000 clones, approximately 95% of them seen just once. Sequences were derived from CD4+ T cells from peripheral blood mononuclear cells, sampled in the third trimester of pregnancy. The receptor source for this set is a female donor with multiple sclerosis, enrolled in a pregnancy study.

The chain employs TRBV18 and TRBJ1-6, with TRBD1 matching over 8 bases. This CDR3 is 16 amino acids long. Germline CDR1 is KGHSH and CDR2 is LQKENI. With 5 bases clipped from V and 6 bases from J, the junction kept 9 bases outside the gene matches. The CDR3 protein is CASSTTGGNTNSPLHF. The CDR3 DNA reads as TGTGCCAGCTCAACAACAGGGGGTAATACTAATTCACCCCTCCACTTT.

The chain employs TRBV9 and TRBJ2-2, with a tentative D call TRBD2 (6 bases). The CDR3 contains 15 residues. Germline V gene data show CDR1 as SGDLS and CDR2 as YYNGEE. Trimming took 2 bases from V and 4 from J, leaving 12 bases between them. The CDR3 loop is CASSVGSRSTGELFF. The CDR3 DNA reads TGTGCCAGCAGCGTCGGGAGCCGGAGCACCGGGGAGCTGTTTTTT.

The chain links TRBV4-2 to TRBJ2-1; the D gene is possibly TRBD2 (5 bases). This CDR3 has 17 amino acids. Trimming removed 0 bases at V and 5 bases at J, with 17 bases between. Germline values: CDR1 LGHNA, CDR2 YNFKEQ. The CDR3 reads CASSQDRGSATHNEQFF. The DNA of the CDR3 is TGTGCCAGCAGCCAAGATCGCGGTAGCGCGACCCACAATGAGCAGTTCTTC.

The chain is built from TRBV6-6 and TRBJ1-5, with 10 bases matching TRBD1. The CDR3 is 15 amino acids. Per germline, CDR1 MNHNY and CDR2 SVGAGI (reference sequence). The ends lost 4 bases at V and 2 bases at J; junction bases unmatched: 2. The CDR3 here is CASSLGTGGNQPQHF. Here the CDR3 DNA reads TGTGCCAGCAGTTTGGGGACAGGGGGCAATCAGCCCCAGCATTTT.

The V call is TRBV4-2, the J call TRBJ2-7; TRBD2 aligns across 7 bases. Germline-derived CDR1 and CDR2 are LGHNA and YNFKEQ. V lost 4 bases, J lost 0 bases, and 9 bases stayed unmatched. This CDR3 has 16 amino acids. This CDR3 reads CASSPLSGRGSYEQYF. DNA for the CDR3: TGTGCCAGCAGCCCCCTCTCAGGGAGGGGCTCCTACGAGCAGTACTTC.

This chain joins TRBV7-9 and TRBJ1-3; D is undetermined. The CDR3 consists of 15 residues. CDR1 and CDR2 from the germline V gene are SEHNR and FQNEAQ (reference sequence). Trimming stripped 5 bases from V and 3 bases from J, with 14 bases between. CDR3: CASSPPFRLGNTIYF. CDR3 bases: TGTGCCAGCAGCCCACCCTTCCGACTTGGAAACACCATATATTTT.

The chain carries TRBV14 and TRBJ2-5; the match to TRBD1 covers 8 bases. V was pared by 3 bases and J by 11 bases, with 8 bases of the junction left unmatched. The CDR3 covers 13 residues. Germline V gives CDR1 SGHDN, CDR2 FVKESK. The CDR3 region is CASSQDRGTGQYF. DNA for the CDR3: TGTGCCAGCAGCCAGGATAGGGGGACAGGACAGTACTTC.

This sequence joins TRBV19 and TRBJ1-1; a weak D match, TRBD1 (6 bases). The germline V gene has CDR1 LNHDA and CDR2 SQIVND (reference sequence). V lost 0 bases and J lost 5, with 10 bases in between. This CDR3 has 14 amino acids. The CDR3 nucleotides are TGTGCCAGTAGTATAGAGAGGGGGAGAACTGAAGCTTTCTTT. This codes for CASSIERGRTEAFF.

This chain uses TRBV27 with TRBJ2-3, with D hard to call. The CDR3 consists of 14 residues. Germline CDR1 MNHEY, CDR2 SMNVEV (reference sequence). V lost 3 bases to trimming and J lost 5 bases, with 12 bases between them. DNA of the CDR3: TGTGCCAGCAGTTTGTCTCGTCGCGGAGATACGCAGTATTTT. This encodes CASSLSRRGDTQYF.

The rearrangement uses TRBV4-2 and TRBJ2-2, with D possibly matching TRBD1 (5 bases). V lost 4 bases and J 6 bases, leaving 15 bases between the germline ends. The germline V gene has CDR1 LGHNA and CDR2 YNFKEQ. The CDR3 covers 15 residues. The CDR3 sequence: CASSLPPQGSGELFF. In DNA, the CDR3 is TGTGCCAGCAGCCTACCCCCTCAGGGTTCCGGGGAGCTGTTTTTT.

The rearrangement links TRBV18 to TRBJ2-3; D gene ambiguous. V was cut by 3 bases and J by 0 bases, with 10 bases left in between. From germline, CDR1 is KGHSH and CDR2 LQKENI. This CDR3 spans 15 amino acids. The CDR3 nucleotides are TGTGCCAGCTCACCCCATTCTACTAGCACAGATACGCAGTATTTT. Protein: CASSPHSTSTDTQYF.

The chain employs TRBV15 and TRBJ2-3; D is uncertain. There are 17 residues in the CDR3. Germline V gives CDR1 LNHNV, CDR2 YYDKDF (reference sequence). The V gene lost 0 bases and the J gene lost 1 base, with 14 bases spanning the gap. The CDR3 DNA is TGTGCCACCAGCAGAGATGCGAGCCCCCGGGGCACAGATACGCAGTATTTT. Protein product: CATSRDASPRGTDTQYF.

The chain recombines TRBV5-1 with TRBJ2-7, with 9 bases fitting TRBD2. This CDR3 is built from 13 residues. Germline V gene lookup returns CDR1 SGHRS and CDR2 YFSETQ. The ends lost 3 bases at V and 5 bases at J; junction bases unmatched: 3. CDR3 DNA: TGCGCCAGCAGCTCAAGACTAGCGGACGAGCAGTACTTC. Its translation: CASSSRLADEQYF.

The chain is built from TRBV9 and TRBJ2-1, with 11 bases fitting TRBD1. The CDR3 consists of 16 residues. J was trimmed by 6 bases and V by 3 bases; bases with no gene match: 8. Germline V gives CDR1 SGDLS, CDR2 YYNGEE. For the CDR3, the DNA is TGTGCCAGCAGCGCCCGGGACAGGGGGTTTGTCAATGAGCAGTTCTTC. Protein: CASSARDRGFVNEQFF.

This chain links TRBV5-4 with TRBJ1-2; D is possibly TRBD1 (6 bases). There are 15 residues in the CDR3. Germline assignment: CDR1 SGHNT and CDR2 YYREEE (reference sequence). The germline V and J ends were trimmed by 3 bases and 4 bases, with 16 bases remaining between them. Written as DNA, the CDR3 is TGTGCCAGCAGCTGGAACCAGGGGAGTTTCTATGGCTACACCTTC. Translated, it gives CASSWNQGSFYGYTF.

J is TRBJ2-7 and V is TRBV15; TRBD2 matches 10 bases. This CDR3 has 16 amino acids. The V and J ends lost 2 bases and 3 bases, in that order; junction bases with no gene match: 7. CDR1 is LNHNV and CDR2 is YYDKDF in the germline V gene (reference sequence). CDR3 sequence reads: CATSRLWTSGNYEQYF. CDR3 sequence (DNA): TGTGCCACCAGCAGACTGTGGACTAGCGGAAACTACGAGCAGTACTTC.

This clone was detected only once. The chain has TRBV9 and TRBJ1-2; maybe TRBD1 (6 bases). Trimming left V 4 bases short and J 3 bases short, with 10 bases between. The CDR3 extends over 13 amino acids. Germline CDR1 SGDLS, CDR2 YYNGEE. The CDR3 protein is CASSRDTDYGYTF. CDR3 DNA sequence: TGTGCCAGCAGCCGGGACACCGACTATGGCTACACCTTC.